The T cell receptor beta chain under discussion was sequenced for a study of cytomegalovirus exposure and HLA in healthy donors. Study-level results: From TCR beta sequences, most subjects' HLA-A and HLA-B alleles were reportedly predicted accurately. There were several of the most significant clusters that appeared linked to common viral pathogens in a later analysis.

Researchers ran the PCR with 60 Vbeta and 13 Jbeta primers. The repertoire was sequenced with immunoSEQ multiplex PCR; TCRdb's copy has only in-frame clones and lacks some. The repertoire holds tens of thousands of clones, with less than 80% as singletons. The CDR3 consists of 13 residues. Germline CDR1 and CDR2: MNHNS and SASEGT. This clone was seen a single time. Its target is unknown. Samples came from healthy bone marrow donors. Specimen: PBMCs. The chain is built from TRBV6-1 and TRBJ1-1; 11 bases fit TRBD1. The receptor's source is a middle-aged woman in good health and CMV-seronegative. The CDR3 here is CAISGTGGMEAFF. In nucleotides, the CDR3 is TGTGCTATCTCCGGGACAGGGGGAATGGAAGCTTTCTTT.